This T cell receptor beta chain was captured in a study of blood T cell repertoires in COVID-19. For the study at large: Nucleic acid was either cDNA or gDNA, and it came from T cells, B-cell-depleted T cells, or PBMCs.

Sequencing was performed with immunoSEQ multiplex PCR; in TCRdb, only in-frame clones are kept and a portion is missing. The table lists 300,000 to 400,000 clones, around 90% of them singletons. This CDR3 spans 14 amino acids. CDR1 and CDR2 from the germline V gene are SGHVS and FQNEAQ. With 6 bases clipped from V and 0 bases from J, the junction kept 4 bases outside the gene matches. The rearrangement links TRBV7-8 to TRBJ2-7; TRBD2 aligns across 8 bases. The receptor's source is a woman aged 25 to 39 with COVID-19, enrolled during active disease. The specimen was peripheral blood. CDR3 nucleotide sequence: TGTGCCAGCAGGGATAGCGGGGTCTCCTACGAGCAGTACTTC. Protein product: CASRDSGVSYEQYF.